This T cell receptor beta chain was recovered during a study of blood T cell repertoires in COVID-19. Study as a whole: COVID-19 samples collected from the United States, Italy and Spain covered acute and convalescent phases.

Participant ages covered about 18 to 100 years across 24 US areas. Participants' own reports of clinical history determined their cohort assignment. Per the original data handling: Quantification of nucleated cells was approximated via reference gene primer amplification. Clones were read by immunoSEQ multiplex PCR, and TCRdb kept only the in-frame ones, dropping some. V and J calls and clone size follow that table, whereas D and trimming were derived from the DNA. This sample has under 500,000 clones, with about 85% found just once. The V end lost 7 bases, the J end lost 4 bases, and 20 bases lay between the germline ends. In germline, CDR1 is LNHDA, CDR2 SQIVND (reference sequence). The CDR3 has 16 residues.

The material sequenced was PBMCs or T cells enriched from blood (not recorded which). The clonotype was recovered from a young woman with acute COVID-19. V usage is TRBV19 and J usage is TRBJ2-1; possibly TRBD1 for D (5 bases). The DNA of the CDR3 is TGTGCCAGTAAGCCCGGTTCCAGGGAAGGGTACAATGAGCAGTTCTTC. Its protein is CASKPGSREGYNEQFF.